One TCR beta chain is described in this entry. Its cognate antigen is unknown. The CDR3 loop spans 13 amino acids. Trimming stripped 4 bases from V and 4 bases from J, with 10 bases between. Germline CDR1 MNHNY, CDR2 SVGAGI (reference sequence). The data stem from a study of beta chain features in type 1 diabetes. Study conclusions and caveats: Patients' naive, central memory and regulatory TCRB repertoires appeared more alike than those of healthy donors. At VDJ recombination sites, type 1 diabetes patients had fewer insertions and more deleted nucleotides. Among all four CD4+ subsets, Type 1 diabetes patients had TCRB CDR3s that were moderately but significantly shorter.

Isolated RNA was reverse transcribed in full, so expressed TCRB transcripts were sequenced. Only in-frame clones appear in the TCRdb table, and some are missing; sequencing was by immunoSEQ multiplex PCR. The table lists 400,000 to 450,000 clones, about 14% of them singletons. A sort by CD45RO/CCR7/CD25/CD127/CD95/CD27 yielded CD4+ naive, central memory, regulatory and stem cell-like memory cells. The source is a man between 25 and 39 years old in good health. J is TRBJ1-2 and V is TRBV6-6; D remains unclear. Material for sequencing was naive CD4+ T cells from blood. The CDR3 spells CASSFEGPYGYTF. In DNA, the CDR3 is TGTGCCAGCAGTTTTGAGGGTCCCTATGGCTACACCTTC.